Each of the 24 T cell receptor beta chains below was sequenced from the same sample in a study of blood T cell repertoires in COVID-19. Data came from immunoSEQ multiplex PCR; TCRdb stores just in-frame clones and leaves some out. The sample comprises around 340,000 clones, 65% to 90% of which are singletons, and less than 9% rests with the top ten. Material: peripheral blood. The receptor set was obtained from a woman in her fifties or sixties with COVID-19, enrolled during active disease.

This chain joins TRBV10-3 and TRBJ1-3; D remains unclear. The CDR3 consists of 16 residues. V was trimmed by 2 bases and J by 4 bases, leaving 15 bases between them. In germline, CDR1 is ENHRY, CDR2 SYGVKD. This CDR3 reads CAISEPGVAGGNTIYF. In DNA form, the CDR3 reads TGTGCCATCAGTGAGCCGGGCGTGGCGGGGGGAAACACCATATATTTT.

This chain connects TRBV27 to TRBJ1-2; D may be TRBD1 (6 bases). The CDR3 covers 14 residues. From germline, CDR1 is MNHEY and CDR2 SMNVEV (reference sequence). V dropped 3 bases and J dropped 4 bases, with 12 bases sitting between them. Here the CDR3 reads CASSFRGIPYGYTF. The CDR3 DNA reads TGTGCCAGCAGTTTTAGGGGGATTCCCTATGGCTACACCTTC.

The CDR3 is CASSPRDYLTLNEQFF. The CDR3 coding sequence is TGTGCCAGCTCACCAAGGGACTACCTCACGCTAAATGAGCAGTTCTTC. The chain recombines TRBV18 with TRBJ2-1; 7 bases agree with TRBD2. CDR1 and CDR2 from the germline V gene are KGHSH and LQKENI. V shed 2 bases and J 7 bases; nucleotides not matched to a gene: 11. The CDR3 is made up of 16 amino acids.

This clone was detected only once. The V call is TRBV12-3 or TRBV12-4, the J call TRBJ1-1; D is unclear. V gave up 1 base and J gave up 4 bases, with 4 bases separating them. The CDR3 loop spans 12 amino acids. CDR3 loop: CASSLVGTEAFF. The CDR3 bases are TGTGCCAGCAGTTTAGTCGGCACTGAAGCTTTCTTT.

This sequence joins TRBV5-1 and TRBJ2-2, with D possibly matching TRBD2 (6 bases). V lost 0 bases and J 0 bases, leaving 6 bases between the germline ends. The CDR3 spans 15 residues. The V gene's germline CDR1 is SGHRS and CDR2 YFSETQ. CDR3 sequence: CASSLAGANTGELFF. CDR3 nucleotide sequence: TGCGCCAGCAGCTTGGCGGGGGCGAACACCGGGGAGCTGTTTTTT. Drawing the rest from reference TRBV5-1 and TRBJ2-2, the complete variable domain is KAGVTQTPRYLIKTRGQQVTLSCSPISGHRSVSWYQQTPGQGLQFLFEYFSETQRNKGNFPGRFSGRQFSNSRSEMNVSTLELGDSALYLCASSLAGANTGELFFGEGSRLTVL.

The genes are TRBV6-1 and TRBJ2-3; D uncertain. V dropped 2 bases and J dropped 8 bases, with 8 bases sitting between them. The CDR3 has 12 residues. Germline loops: CDR1 MNHNS, CDR2 SASEGT. The CDR3 DNA sequence: TGTGCCAGCAGTGAATCGTCAGTTACGCAGTATTTT. Its protein product is CASSESSVTQYF.

This clone was seen just once. J is TRBJ1-2 and V is TRBV19; D ambiguous. Germline CDR1 LNHDA, CDR2 SQIVND (reference sequence). The CDR3 runs to 12 residues. Trimming took off 3 bases at V and 8 bases at J, with 10 bases between the two ends. The CDR3 DNA reads TGTGCCAGTAGTATCCGCAACTCCGGCTACACCTTC. Translation: CASSIRNSGYTF. Looking up the rest from reference TRBV19 and TRBJ1-2 gives the full variable domain: DGGITQSPKYLFRKEGQNVTLSCEQNLNHDAMYWYRQDPGQGLRLIYYSQIVNDFQKGDIAEGYSVSREKKESFPLTVTSAQKNPTAFYLCASSIRNSGYTFGSGTRLTVV.

The V gene is TRBV5-1, the J gene TRBJ2-7; 9 nucleotides agree with TRBD1. Trimming at V came to 7 bases and at J to 9 bases, leaving 17 bases not matched to a gene. The germline CDR1 and CDR2 sequences are SGHRS and YFSETQ. There are 15 residues in the CDR3. For the CDR3, the DNA is TGCGCCAGCCGAGCCGGGACAGGGTTTGAGGGCCGGCAGTACTTC. Translated, it gives CASRAGTGFEGRQYF. The full variable domain, its missing parts supplied by reference TRBV5-1 and TRBJ2-7, is KAGVTQTPRYLIKTRGQQVTLSCSPISGHRSVSWYQQTPGQGLQFLFEYFSETQRNKGNFPGRFSGRQFSNSRSEMNVSTLELGDSALYLCASRAGTGFEGRQYFGPGTRLTVT.

The gene calls are TRBV15 and TRBJ2-7; 10 nucleotides match TRBD2. The J segment lost 7 bases and the V segment lost 4 bases, leaving 4 bases of the junction unmatched. Germline V gives CDR1 LNHNV, CDR2 YYDKDF (reference sequence). This CDR3 region has 13 residues. The CDR3, as DNA: TGTGCCACCAGCAAACTAGCGGGGTGGGAGCAGTACTTC. It encodes CATSKLAGWEQYF.

The V call is TRBV5-1, the J call TRBJ2-2; 7 bases match TRBD1. V lost 2 bases, J lost 3 bases, and 7 bases stayed unmatched. Per germline, CDR1 SGHRS and CDR2 YFSETQ. The CDR3 spans 16 residues. The CDR3 DNA follows: TGCGCCAGCAGCTTAAGCCTCGGACAGGACACCGGGGAGCTGTTTTTT. Residues: CASSLSLGQDTGELFF.

A few counts support this clone. The J gene is TRBJ2-5, the V gene TRBV6-5; D gene unclear. Germline assignment: CDR1 MNHEY and CDR2 SVGAGI. The CDR3 has 15 residues. Trimming stripped 2 bases from V and 0 bases from J, with 10 bases between. The CDR3 DNA reads as TGTGCCAGCAGTTACCAGTCCCAGGACCAAGAGACCCAGTACTTC. Residues: CASSYQSQDQETQYF.

V and J are TRBV6-4 and TRBJ1-6, with D unresolved. Germline loops: CDR1 MRHNA, CDR2 SNTAGT. The CDR3 has 14 residues. Between the trimmed V and J ends, which lost 6 bases and 8 bases, there was a span of 14 bases. The CDR3 sequence is CASRRRVSHSPLHF. The CDR3 DNA reads as TGTGCCAGCAGGCGTCGAGTGAGCCATTCACCCCTCCACTTT.

The chain employs TRBV9 and TRBJ2-5; D not certain. The CDR3 loop spans 14 amino acids. V lost 2 bases to trimming and J lost 4 bases, with 12 bases between them. Germline CDR1 SGDLS, CDR2 YYNGEE. The CDR3 DNA sequence: TGTGCCAGCAGCGTCGGATCGCAGCGAGAGACCCAGTACTTC. It is translated as CASSVGSQRETQYF.

The chain couples TRBV19 to TRBJ2-7, with a possible D match to TRBD1 (5 bases). The V end lost 3 bases, the J end lost 7 bases, and 25 bases lay between the germline ends. This CDR3 spans 17 amino acids. In germline, CDR1 is LNHDA, CDR2 SQIVND (reference sequence). CDR3 in amino acids: CASSMKGVGATVREQYF. In DNA form, the CDR3 reads TGTGCCAGTAGTATGAAGGGTGTAGGGGCCACGGTGCGGGAGCAGTACTTC. The variable domain in full, completed from reference TRBV19 and TRBJ2-7, reads DGGITQSPKYLFRKEGQNVTLSCEQNLNHDAMYWYRQDPGQGLRLIYYSQIVNDFQKGDIAEGYSVSREKKESFPLTVTSAQKNPTAFYLCASSMKGVGATVREQYFGPGTRLTVT.

The chain joins TRBV4-1 to TRBJ2-1; D is possibly TRBD2 (5 bases). Germline assignment: CDR1 MGHRA and CDR2 YSYEKL. The CDR3 has 17 amino acids. The V and J ends lost 4 bases and 2 bases respectively, with 18 bases between them. DNA for the CDR3: TGCGCCAGCAGCCCATCCCCCCGAGGGAGCCCCTACAATGAGCAGTTCTTC. Translating gives CASSPSPRGSPYNEQFF.

The gene calls are TRBV11-2 and TRBJ1-5; 9 nucleotides match TRBD1. The germline V gene has CDR1 SGHAT and CDR2 FQNNGV. The CDR3 consists of 15 residues. Trimming removed 1 base from V and 3 bases from J; junction bases left unmatched: 1. The CDR3 is CASSLGTGANQPQHF. Written as DNA, the CDR3 is TGTGCCAGCAGCTTAGGGACAGGGGCCAATCAGCCCCAGCATTTT.

The chain employs TRBV30 and TRBJ1-2; D not resolved. V lost 0 bases and J 3 bases, leaving 8 bases between the germline ends. CDR1 and CDR2 (germline): GTSNPN, SVGIG (reference sequence). The CDR3 totals 13 residues. This CDR3 is CAWSVFRDYGYTF. DNA of the CDR3: TGTGCCTGGAGTGTATTTCGAGACTATGGCTACACCTTC. The whole variable domain, filled in from reference TRBV30 and TRBJ1-2, reads SQTIHQWPATLVQPVGSPLSLECTVEGTSNPNLYWYRQAAGRGLQLLFYSVGIGQISSEVPQNLSASRPQDRQFILSSKKLLLSDSGFYLCAWSVFRDYGYTFGSGTRLTVV.

The rearrangement links TRBV27 to TRBJ1-2, with 9 nucleotides matching TRBD1. The germline V gene encodes CDR1 MNHEY and CDR2 SMNVEV (reference sequence). J was trimmed by 0 bases and V by 3 bases; bases with no gene match: 5. CDR3 length equals 16 residues. The CDR3 DNA follows: TGTGCCAGCAGTTTTACAGGGGGCGCCCCTAACTATGGCTACACCTTC. Residues: CASSFTGGAPNYGYTF.

The V call is TRBV6-5, the J call TRBJ1-4; D possibly corresponds to TRBD1 (5 bases). The ends were cut back, 6 bases at V and 8 bases at J, with 13 bases in the middle. This CDR3 contains 13 residues. Looked up from germline, CDR1 is MNHEY and CDR2 is SVGAGI. This chain's CDR3 is CASRGWGEEKLFF. The CDR3 DNA sequence: TGTGCCAGCAGAGGGTGGGGGGAAGAAAAACTGTTTTTT.

The V and J genes are TRBV4-1 and TRBJ1-2, with TRBD1 matching 11 bases. The CDR3 totals 16 residues. Germline CDR1 reads MGHRA; CDR2 reads YSYEKL. V dropped 0 bases and J dropped 4; count of bases not matched to a gene: 4. DNA of the CDR3: TGCGCCAGCAGCCAAGATGGACAGGGGGCTGTCTATGGCTACACCTTC. Translating it yields CASSQDGQGAVYGYTF.

V gene TRBV13 combines with J gene TRBJ1-6; D is possibly TRBD1 (5 bases). The V end lost 2 bases, the J end lost 6 bases, and 20 bases lay between the germline ends. The CDR3 totals 18 residues. CDR1 is PRHDT, CDR2 FYEKMQ, per germline (reference sequence). The CDR3 loop reads CASSLRAVGGTPNSPLHF. The CDR3 DNA follows: TGTGCCAGCAGCTTAAGGGCGGTCGGGGGAACACCTAATTCACCCCTCCACTTT.

The chain uses TRBV5-5 and TRBJ1-5; tentatively, D is TRBD1 (5 bases). The CDR3 covers 16 residues. CDR1 is SGHKS, CDR2 YYEKEE, per germline (reference sequence). V lost 2 bases, J lost 6 bases, and 18 bases lay in between. DNA for the CDR3: TGTGCCAGCAGCTTTAGAGCAGGGATCTTCGGTCAGCCCCAGCATTTT. Amino acid sequence: CASSFRAGIFGQPQHF.

The V call is TRBV18, the J call TRBJ2-2; possible D gene TRBD2, 6 bases. The V gene lost 3 bases and the J gene lost 5 bases, with 19 bases spanning the gap. The CDR3 consists of 17 residues. Germline CDR1 and CDR2: KGHSH and LQKENI. The CDR3 DNA is TGTGCCAGCTCACCGATGGAATTGTCCCGGGGGACCGGGGAGCTGTTTTTT. Its translation: CASSPMELSRGTGELFF.

The chain couples TRBV19 to TRBJ1-5, with 8 bases that match TRBD1. Germline trimming cut 3 bases from V and 9 bases from J; bases unmatched to any gene: 10. CDR1 and CDR2 (germline): LNHDA, SQIVND (reference sequence). This CDR3 contains 15 residues. The CDR3 region has the DNA TGTGCCAGTAGTATCAATCCAGGGGGCTTTCGGCCCCAGCATTTT. It yields the protein CASSINPGGFRPQHF.